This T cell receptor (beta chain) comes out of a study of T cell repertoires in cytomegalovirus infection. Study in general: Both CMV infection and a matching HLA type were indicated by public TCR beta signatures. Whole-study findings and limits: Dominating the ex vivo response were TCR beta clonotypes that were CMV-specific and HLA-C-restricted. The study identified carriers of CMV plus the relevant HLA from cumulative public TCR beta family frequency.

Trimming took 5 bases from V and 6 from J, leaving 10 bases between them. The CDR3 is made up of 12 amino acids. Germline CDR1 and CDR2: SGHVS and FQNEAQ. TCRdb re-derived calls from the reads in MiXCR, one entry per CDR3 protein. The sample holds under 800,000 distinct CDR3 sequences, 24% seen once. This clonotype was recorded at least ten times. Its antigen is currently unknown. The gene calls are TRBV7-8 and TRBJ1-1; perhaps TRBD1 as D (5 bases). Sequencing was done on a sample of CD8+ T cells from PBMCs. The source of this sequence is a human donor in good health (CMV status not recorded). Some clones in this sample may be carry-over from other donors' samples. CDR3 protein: CASSTGTAEAFF. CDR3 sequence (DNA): TGTGCCAGCAGCACCGGGACGGCTGAAGCTTTCTTT.